This T cell receptor beta chain stems from a study of blood T cell repertoires in COVID-19. Study information: The United States, Italy and Spain provided the acute and convalescent COVID-19 samples. From T cells, B-cell-depleted T cells, or PBMCs came the material, which was cDNA or gDNA.

Under the authors' procedure: Estimated nucleated cell counts came from reference gene primer amplification. This table comes from immunoSEQ multiplex PCR, and its TCRdb copy is limited to in-frame clones, with some not included. V and J calls and clone size come straight from that table; D and trimming were deduced from the DNA. Of around 130,000 clones listed, more than 80% are singletons. Germline CDR1 MNHNS, CDR2 SASEGT. The V segment lost 2 bases and the J segment 5 bases; nucleotides outside the gene matches: 5. CDR3 length: 14 amino acids. The source of this sequence is an elderly woman with acute or convalescent COVID-19. The chain combines TRBV6-1 with TRBJ1-2, with 7 bases identical to TRBD1. The material sequenced was peripheral blood. The CDR3 protein is CASSEPRDSYGYTF. The CDR3 DNA is TGTGCCAGCAGTGAACCCCGGGACAGTTATGGCTACACCTTC.